The 21 T cell receptor beta chains listed next were all sequenced from one sample in a study of blood T cell repertoires in COVID-19. Using immunoSEQ multiplex PCR, the repertoire was profiled, and TCRdb retains in-frame clones only, with some absent. Of some 220,000 clones in the sample, around nine tenths were seen once. Sequenced input: peripheral blood. The receptors come from a woman in her late teens or twenties who had recovered from COVID-19.

V gene TRBV27 combines with J gene TRBJ2-7; the match to TRBD2 covers 8 bases. Germline CDR1 is MNHEY and CDR2 is SMNVEV (reference sequence). V lost 3 bases to trimming and J lost 2 bases; unmatched junction nucleotides: 0. The CDR3 consists of 13 residues. The CDR3 is CASSLGLAYEQYF. The CDR3 coding sequence is TGTGCCAGCAGTTTGGGACTAGCCTACGAGCAGTACTTC.

This chain connects TRBV4-2 to TRBJ2-3, with 13 positions matching TRBD2. The germline V gene has CDR1 LGHNA and CDR2 YNFKEQ. The junction had 6 bases not matched to a gene; V was cut back by 4 bases and J by 5 bases. The CDR3 is made up of 16 amino acids. The CDR3 region has the DNA TGTGCCAGCAGCCCCGGGACTAGCGGGATTATAGATACGCAGTATTTT. As protein: CASSPGTSGIIDTQYF.

V usage is TRBV6-5 and J usage is TRBJ2-7, with TRBD2 matching over 7 bases. With V trimmed by 5 bases and J by 4 bases, 8 bases remained unmatched. Germline V gene lookup returns CDR1 MNHEY and CDR2 SVGAGI. The CDR3 length is 14 residues. The CDR3: CASSRLGEGYEQYF. The CDR3 region has the DNA TGTGCCAGCAGTCGCCTTGGGGAGGGGTACGAGCAGTACTTC.

Only a few counts were recorded for this clone. The rearrangement uses TRBV14 and TRBJ2-7; D is unclear. Germline CDR1 is SGHDN and CDR2 is FVKESK. The length of the CDR3 is 14 residues. Trimming left V 2 bases short and J 4 bases short, with 12 bases between. CDR3 DNA: TGTGCCAGCAGCCAAAGCGCCTATCCTTACGAGCAGTACTTC. This gives the protein CASSQSAYPYEQYF.

A few counts support this clone. J is TRBJ2-7 and V is TRBV10-1; a possible D gene is TRBD1 (5 bases). Trimming shortened V by 0 bases and J by 0 bases, and 15 bases separated the two germline ends. The CDR3 runs 17 residues. Germline V gives CDR1 WNHNN, CDR2 SYGVQD (reference sequence). Written as DNA, the CDR3 is TGCGCCAGCAGTGAGTCGACAGCAAAACCCCACTCCTACGAGCAGTACTTC. Translation gives CASSESTAKPHSYEQYF.

The gene calls are TRBV30 and TRBJ2-2; 7 bases fit TRBD2. This CDR3 contains 13 residues. Germline V gene data show CDR1 as GTSNPN and CDR2 as SVGIG (reference sequence). Germline trimming cut 3 bases from V and 5 bases from J; bases unmatched to any gene: 3. CDR3: CAWRGSGTGELFF. The CDR3, as DNA: TGTGCCTGGAGGGGTAGCGGGACCGGGGAGCTGTTTTTT.

The chain is built from TRBV7-3 and TRBJ2-7; 13 bases fit TRBD2. Per the germline V gene, CDR1 is SGHTA and CDR2 is FQGTGA. Unmatched junction bases numbered 2, after V lost 6 bases and J lost 3 bases. This CDR3 contains 14 residues. The CDR3 nucleotides read TGTGCCAGCAGGGGACTAGCGGGGCTCTACGAGCAGTACTTC. Translating gives CASRGLAGLYEQYF.

This clone has a handful of counts. The rearrangement joins TRBV28 to TRBJ1-2; D might be TRBD1 (5 bases). Trimming took off 4 bases at V and 5 bases at J, with 14 bases between the two ends. This CDR3 is built from 14 residues. Germline CDR1 is MDHEN and CDR2 is SYDVKM. The DNA for the CDR3 is TGTGCCAGCAGTTCGGTTGACAGTCCGTATGGCTACACCTTC. The encoded protein is CASSSVDSPYGYTF.

The rearrangement uses TRBV7-9 and TRBJ1-4; 7 bases match TRBD1. This CDR3 has 14 residues. The V segment lost 4 bases and the J segment 3 bases; nucleotides outside the gene matches: 2. Germline V gene sequence: CDR1 SEHNR, CDR2 FQNEAQ (reference sequence). The DNA for the CDR3 is TGTGCCAGCAGCTGGGACAGATCTAATGAAAAACTGTTTTTT. It yields the protein CASSWDRSNEKLFF.

V gene TRBV6-5 combines with J gene TRBJ1-4; 7 positions match TRBD1. The CDR3 has 15 amino acids. Germline loops: CDR1 MNHEY, CDR2 SVGAGI. V dropped 6 bases and J dropped 0; count of bases not matched to a gene: 4. Written as DNA, the CDR3 is TGTGCCAGCAGCTCCACAGGGGCAACTAATGAAAAACTGTTTTTT. It translates to CASSSTGATNEKLFF.

The CDR3 DNA follows: TGTGCCAGCTCACCGGCGGACACCGACTCCTACGAGCAGTACTTC. Its protein is CASSPADTDSYEQYF. The genes are TRBV18 and TRBJ2-7, with TRBD1 as a possible D gene (5 bases). This CDR3 has 15 residues. The ends were cut back, 3 bases at V and 0 bases at J, with 12 bases in the middle. CDR1 and CDR2 (germline): KGHSH, LQKENI.

The chain recombines TRBV4-2 with TRBJ2-3; unclear D gene. With 0 bases removed from V and 4 bases from J, the gap between germline ends came to 11 bases. The CDR3 has 15 residues. CDR1 LGHNA and CDR2 YNFKEQ come from the germline V gene. The chain's CDR3 is CASSQEDNMPDTQYF. The CDR3, as DNA: TGTGCCAGCAGCCAAGAAGACAATATGCCAGATACGCAGTATTTT.

This chain uses TRBV3-1 (or the pseudogene TRBV3-2) with TRBJ2-7, with 7 bases that match TRBD2. This CDR3 has 16 residues. The germline V gene encodes CDR1 LGHDT and CDR2 YNNKEL (reference sequence). The V gene end was trimmed by 0 bases and the J gene end by 5 bases; junction bases not matched to a gene: 10. DNA of the CDR3: TGTGCCAGCAGCCAAGAACGGCCTAGCGGCGTCCACGAGCAGTACTTC. Its protein product is CASSQERPSGVHEQYF.

J is TRBJ1-6 and V is TRBV27, with 7 bases matching TRBD1. The CDR3 totals 17 residues. Germline V lookup: CDR1 MNHEY, CDR2 SMNVEV (reference sequence). Losses at the gene ends were 2 bases for V and 7 bases for J; bases not matched to a gene: 11. CDR3 nucleotides: TGTGCCAGCAGTTTAGAACACAGGGGAGATAGGAATTCACCCCTCCACTTT. Translating it yields CASSLEHRGDRNSPLHF.

The V gene is TRBV25-1, the J gene TRBJ2-7, with 7 bases fitting TRBD2. Germline V gives CDR1 MGHDK, CDR2 SYGVNS. The CDR3 length is 15 residues. With 2 bases clipped from V and 3 bases from J, the junction kept 7 bases outside the gene matches. Here the CDR3 reads CASSEPYGGFYEQYF. The CDR3 coding sequence is TGTGCCAGCAGTGAACCGTACGGGGGGTTCTACGAGCAGTACTTC.

V gene TRBV19 combines with J gene TRBJ1-5, with D unclear. The CDR3 covers 15 residues. Germline CDR1 reads LNHDA; CDR2 reads SQIVND (reference sequence). V was pared by 1 base and J by 2 bases, with 9 bases between. Here the CDR3 DNA reads TGTGCCAGTAGTATAGGTGTTCGGGGCAATCAGCCCCAGCATTTT. It specifies CASSIGVRGNQPQHF. Using reference TRBV19 and TRBJ1-5 for the parts outside the CDR3, the full variable domain is DGGITQSPKYLFRKEGQNVTLSCEQNLNHDAMYWYRQDPGQGLRLIYYSQIVNDFQKGDIAEGYSVSREKKESFPLTVTSAQKNPTAFYLCASSIGVRGNQPQHFGDGTRLSIL.

The rearrangement links TRBV19 to TRBJ2-7, with a weak D call TRBD1 (6 bases). Trimming removed 5 bases at V and 3 bases at J, with 8 bases between. Germline-derived CDR1 and CDR2 are LNHDA and SQIVND (reference sequence). The CDR3 loop spans 12 amino acids. CDR3 sequence (DNA): TGTGCCAGTAGTGGACAGTTCTACGAGCAGTACTTC. Translated: CASSGQFYEQYF.

This rearrangement joins TRBV30 to TRBJ1-1; a weak D match, TRBD1 (5 bases). From germline, CDR1 is GTSNPN and CDR2 SVGIG (reference sequence). V dropped 2 bases and J dropped 7 bases, with 17 bases sitting between them. The length of the CDR3 is 14 residues. CDR3 nucleotides: TGTGCCTGGAGTCAGGGAGGCAGTTGGAATGAAGCTTTCTTT. Protein sequence: CAWSQGGSWNEAFF.

The gene calls are TRBV19 and TRBJ1-3, with 7 positions matching TRBD1. Per germline, CDR1 LNHDA and CDR2 SQIVND (reference sequence). The CDR3 runs to 14 residues. V dropped 6 bases and J dropped 3; count of bases not matched to a gene: 5. Here the CDR3 reads CASSSAGGGNTIYF. CDR3 coding DNA: TGTGCCAGTAGCTCCGCAGGGGGTGGAAACACCATATATTTT.

The chain recombines TRBV19 with TRBJ1-1; possibly TRBD1 for D (6 bases). The ends were cut back, 11 bases at V and 7 bases at J, with 14 bases in the middle. Germline CDR1 LNHDA, CDR2 SQIVND (reference sequence). This CDR3 has 11 residues. CDR3 protein: CAPKGGDEAFF. The CDR3 DNA reads TGTGCCCCTAAGGGGGGGGATGAAGCTTTCTTT.

This clone was counted once. The chain couples TRBV4-2 to TRBJ2-7; a possible D gene is TRBD2 (5 bases). The V gene lost 0 bases and the J gene lost 4 bases, with 16 bases spanning the gap. Looked up from germline, CDR1 is LGHNA and CDR2 is YNFKEQ. This CDR3 spans 16 amino acids. This CDR3 reads CASSQDKGASWYEQYF. The DNA of the CDR3 is TGTGCCAGCAGCCAAGATAAGGGCGCTAGCTGGTACGAGCAGTACTTC.